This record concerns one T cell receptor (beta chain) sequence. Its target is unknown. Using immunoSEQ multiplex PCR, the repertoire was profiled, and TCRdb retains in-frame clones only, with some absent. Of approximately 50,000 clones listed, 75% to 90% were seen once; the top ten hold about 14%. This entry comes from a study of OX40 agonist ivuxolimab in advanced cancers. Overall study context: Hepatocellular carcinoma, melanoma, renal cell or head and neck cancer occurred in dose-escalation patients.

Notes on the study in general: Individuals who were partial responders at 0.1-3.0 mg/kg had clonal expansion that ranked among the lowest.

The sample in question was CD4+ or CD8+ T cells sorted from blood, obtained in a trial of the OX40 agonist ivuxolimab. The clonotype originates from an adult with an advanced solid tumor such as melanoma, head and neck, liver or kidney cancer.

The CDR3 bases are TGTGCCAGCAGCTTCAGTTTAGATCAGTTCTATGGCTACACCTTC. The encoded protein is CASSFSLDQFYGYTF. This sequence joins TRBV7-9 and TRBJ1-2, with D unresolved. CDR1 is SEHNR, CDR2 FQNEAQ, per germline (reference sequence). The CDR3 is 15 amino acids. V was cut by 3 bases and J by 4 bases, with 15 bases left in between. The full variable domain, rest sourced from reference TRBV7-9 and TRBJ1-2, is DTGVSQNPRHKITKRGQNVTFRCDPISEHNRLYWYRQTLGQGPEFLTYFQNEAQLEKSRLLSDRFSAERPKGSFSTLEIQRTEQGDSAMYLCASSFSLDQFYGYTFGSGTRLTVV.